Reported below is one T cell receptor (beta chain). The sample is drawn from a study of blood T cell repertoires in COVID-19. Study-wide background: Donors in the United States, Italy and Spain gave samples during acute or convalescent COVID-19. Nucleic acid was either cDNA or gDNA, and it came from T cells, B-cell-depleted T cells, or PBMCs.

The trim removed 5 bases at V and 1 base at J, leaving 7 bases unmatched. CDR1 and CDR2 (germline): MDHEN, SYDVKM. CDR3 size: 15 residues. Authors' data handling: Cell counts per sample came from amplifying reference gene primers. Method: immunoSEQ multiplex PCR; TCRdb's copy keeps in-frame clones and lacks some. Clone size and V and J calls were adopted from that table, with D and trimming inferred from the DNA. The sample carries some 200,000 clones, under 90% recorded once. Sequencing used peripheral blood. The receptor was isolated from a man aged 25-40 years with active or convalescent COVID-19. This chain links TRBV28 with TRBJ1-1; 7 bases fit TRBD1. Here the CDR3 reads CASSPRTGWNTEAFF. CDR3 nucleotide sequence: TGTGCCAGCAGTCCCCGGACAGGTTGGAACACTGAAGCTTTCTTT. Full variable domain (rest looked up from reference TRBV28 and TRBJ1-1): DVKVTQSSRYLVKRTGEKVFLECVQDMDHENMFWYRQDPGLGLRLIYFSYDVKMKEKGDIPEGYSVSREKKERFSLILESASTNQTSMYLCASSPRTGWNTEAFFGQGTRLTVV.